This entry describes one T cell receptor beta chain. Its antigen remains unidentified. This entry belongs to a study of cytomegalovirus exposure and HLA in healthy donors. Study-level findings and limits: Later findings reportedly placed an Asian-associated ancestry cluster below the approximately 670-donor mean for N-insertions. Relative to equally common others, HLA-associated TCR beta chains showed greater clonal expansion in a later analysis. There was a cluster of highly shared sequence variants that was likely a sequencing artifact. Three of the chains that were CMV-associated were confirmed in vitro to be specific for CMV antigens.

PCR used 60 Vbeta primers and 13 Jbeta primers. Data came from immunoSEQ multiplex PCR; TCRdb stores just in-frame clones and leaves some out. Among 160,000 or so clones listed, 60% to 80% were seen once. The V gene end was trimmed by 6 bases and the J gene end by 2 bases; junction bases not matched to a gene: 9. Per germline, CDR1 MNHEY and CDR2 SMNVEV (reference sequence). The CDR3 is made up of 17 amino acids. The receptor was derived from a man between 18 and 29 years old in good health and CMV-seropositive. The J gene is TRBJ2-1, the V gene TRBV27; 11 bases line up with TRBD2. Sequencing used PBMCs. Here the CDR3 reads CASSPGLAGQPYNEQFF. CDR3 sequence (DNA): TGTGCCAGCAGCCCCGGACTAGCGGGCCAACCCTACAATGAGCAGTTCTTC.